The rows below give T cell receptor beta chains drawn from one sample of a study of OX40 agonist ivuxolimab in advanced cancers. Data came from immunoSEQ multiplex PCR; TCRdb stores just in-frame clones and leaves some out. The table includes tens of thousands of clones, 65% to 85% detected once. Sequenced material: CD4+ or CD8+ T cells sorted from blood, taken in a trial of the OX40 agonist ivuxolimab. Receptors were obtained from an adult with an advanced solid tumor such as melanoma, head and neck, liver or kidney cancer. CDR3s include the opening cysteine and the closing phenylalanine or tryptophan. D genes are given only for firm matches. The listing skips clone size in some rows; elsewhere it reads once, few, many or a size class.

cdr3_nt	cdr3_aa	d_call	v_call	j_call	clone_size
TGTGCCTGGAGTGTACAAGGGGGTTTGAATGAGCAGTTCTTC	CAWSVQGGLNEQFF	.	TRBV30	TRBJ2-1	few
TGCAGCGTCGGGGCCCACGAGCAGTACTTC	CSVGAHEQYF	.	TRBV29-1	TRBJ2-7	.
TGTGCCAGCACTAACAGGCGAGAGAACACCGGGGAGCTGTTTTTT	CASTNRRENTGELFF	.	TRBV7-8	TRBJ2-2	.
TGTGCCAGTAGTTCCGGGAGACTCCCTTACAATGAGCAGTTCTTC	CASSSGRLPYNEQFF	.	TRBV19	TRBJ2-1	.
TGTGCCAGCAGGCGACAGGGGAGGAATGAAAAACTGTTTTTT	CASRRQGRNEKLFF	TRBD1	TRBV6-5	TRBJ1-4	.
TGTGCCAGCAGAAGACAGGGACTTAACTATGGCTACACCTTC	CASRRQGLNYGYTF	TRBD1	TRBV6-5	TRBJ1-2	.
TGTGCCAGCAGCTTGGCCTCCAGGGCGGAAAGTGAAAAACTGTTTTTT	CASSLASRAESEKLFF	.	TRBV5-6	TRBJ1-4	.
TGCGCCAGCAACCCCTCCGGGATACAAGAGACCCAGTACTTC	CASNPSGIQETQYF	.	TRBV10-2	TRBJ2-5	few
TGTGCCAGCAGCTTAACCCCGGATCCTACCTTGGGCTACACCTTC	CASSLTPDPTLGYTF	.	TRBV7-3	TRBJ1-2	.
TGCGCCAGCAGCTTGGCCGTCCTCGCGACACCGTCCTCTGGGGCCAACGTCCTGACTTTC	CASSLAVLATPSSGANVLTF	.	TRBV5-1	TRBJ2-6	.
TGTGCCAGTAGTATAATCACTAGCGGGAGCCTCAATGAGCAGTTCTTC	CASSIITSGSLNEQFF	TRBD2	TRBV19	TRBJ2-1	.
TGTGCCAGCACCACCCCGTCCGGGACAGGGAGTTCAGATACGCAGTATTTT	CASTTPSGTGSSDTQYF	TRBD1	TRBV28	TRBJ2-3	once
TGTGCCAGCAGCTTATCCGGGACAGGGGGCAAAGCTTTCTTT	CASSLSGTGGKAFF	TRBD1	TRBV5-8	TRBJ1-1	.
TGTGCCAGTAGTATATCGGTACAGGCTAACACTGAAGCTTTCTTT	CASSISVQANTEAFF	.	TRBV19	TRBJ1-1	.
TGTGCCAGCAGCTTGGAGGGACGGCTAATGAACACTGAAGCTTTCTTT	CASSLEGRLMNTEAFF	.	TRBV5-8	TRBJ1-1	.
TGTGCCAGCAGTTTAGTAGGGTTTCGAAACACCATATATTTT	CASSLVGFRNTIYF	.	TRBV28	TRBJ1-3	.
TGTGCCTGGAGTGCGCTTCAGGGGGGGAACGAGCAGTACTTC	CAWSALQGGNEQYF	.	TRBV30	TRBJ2-7	.
TGTGCCAGCAGGCCTCGGGGAGGCGACTACGAGCAGTACTTC	CASRPRGGDYEQYF	.	TRBV6-5	TRBJ2-7	.
TGTGCCAGTAAGAGGGGACAAGCAAACACCGGGGAGCTGTTTTTT	CASKRGQANTGELFF	.	TRBV19	TRBJ2-2	.
TGTGCCAGTTCCTTCAGGGCAAACGGCGGGGAGCTGTTTTTT	CASSFRANGGELFF	.	TRBV19	TRBJ2-2	.
TGCGCCAGCAGCTCCACACAGGGGGCAGGTGGCTACACCTTC	CASSSTQGAGGYTF	TRBD1	TRBV5-1	TRBJ1-2	.
TGCCGTGTTGGGAGTGGTGAGCAGTTCTTC	CRVGSGEQFF	.	TRBV20-1	TRBJ2-1	.
TGTGCCAGCAGCCCAGGGACCGGGACAGGGGGCAATGAGCAGTTCTTC	CASSPGTGTGGNEQFF	TRBD1	TRBV7-3	TRBJ2-1	.
TGTGCCAGCAGTGAGAACTACGGGGTTGCTTCACCCCTCCACTTT	CASSENYGVASPLHF	.	TRBV6-4	TRBJ1-6	.
TGTGCCAGCAGTGATACTAGGAGCTCCTACGAGCAGTACTTC	CASSDTRSSYEQYF	.	TRBV2	TRBJ2-7	.
TGTGCCAGCAGCCAGACCTCAGGGCTCTCTGGGGCCAACGTCCTGACTTTC	CASSQTSGLSGANVLTF	.	TRBV4-2	TRBJ2-6	once
TGTGCCAGCAGCTTAGCCGGACCTGGAAACACCATATATTTT	CASSLAGPGNTIYF	.	TRBV7-3	TRBJ1-3	.
TGTGCCAGCAGACTTAGCGGGACCTGGACCGGGGAGCTGTTTTTT	CASRLSGTWTGELFF	TRBD2	TRBV11-2	TRBJ2-2	few
TGTGCCAGCAGCTTTCGGCTAGCGGGAGAGGAAGAGACCCAGTACTTC	CASSFRLAGEEETQYF	TRBD2	TRBV5-6	TRBJ2-5	.
TGTGCCAGCAGCCCCCTAGCGGCCTCCTACGAGCAGTACTTC	CASSPLAASYEQYF	TRBD2	TRBV7-2	TRBJ2-7	.
TGTGCCAGCAGTGAAACGGGACAGCACACCATATATTTT	CASSETGQHTIYF	TRBD1	TRBV6-5	TRBJ1-3	few
TGTGCCAGTAGTATGCAGCACTCTGGAAACACCATATATTTT	CASSMQHSGNTIYF	.	TRBV19	TRBJ1-3	.
TGTGCCAGCAGCTTAGCGAACTTTCAAGAGACCCAGTACTTC	CASSLANFQETQYF	.	TRBV7-2	TRBJ2-5	.
TGTGCCAGTAGTATGGGGACAGGGGGCCATCAATTTACCTACGAGCAGTACTTC	CASSMGTGGHQFTYEQYF	TRBD1	TRBV19	TRBJ2-7	.
TGCGCCAGCAGCTTGGGGGGCGCGTCAGATACGCAGTATTTT	CASSLGGASDTQYF	.	TRBV5-1	TRBJ2-3	few
TGTGCCAGCAGCTTAGATTCAACGGCGGGGGGCCTCACCTACGAGCAGTACTTC	CASSLDSTAGGLTYEQYF	TRBD2	TRBV7-2	TRBJ2-7	.
TGTGCCAGCAGTCCCCTAGCGGATGAGCAGTTCTTC	CASSPLADEQFF	TRBD2	TRBV25-1	TRBJ2-1	.
TGTGCCAGCAGGATAGCGGGAGGGCGGGTCGAGCAGTACTTC	CASRIAGGRVEQYF	TRBD2	TRBV6-5	TRBJ2-7	.